Sequencing of this T cell receptor (beta chain) was carried out in a study of neurological immune-mediated disorders (dated by TCRdb to 2018 to 2020). Background for the entire study: The study compared peripheral blood TCR-beta repertoires of HTLV-I-associated myelopathy (HAM/TSP) patients, multiple sclerosis patients and healthy controls using UMI-based sequencing. The roughly 110 TCR-beta libraries included longitudinal samples, technical triplicates and paired sorted CD4+ and CD8+ T-cell subsets alongside PBMC samples. Of the 60 to 70 subjects in the cohort, roughly 14 were HAM/TSP patients, roughly 35 were multiple sclerosis patients, and around 20 were healthy controls.

Paper-wide results and their limitations: TCR clonal expansion was highest in HAM/TSP patients and lowest in MS patients, with MS patients falling below even healthy controls. Expanded clones from different subjects shared no identical CDR3 amino acid sequences, which suggests that TCR-beta repertoires were private in all groups.

cDNA was synthesized by template-switch 5'RACE using a primer with a 10-nucleotide random unique molecular identifier that tagged each TCR transcript. Each sequencing run produced over 180 million TCR-beta sequences covering 15-18 subjects. The RNeasy kit was used for extraction of total RNA. The KAPA Real-time Library Amplification kit was used to amplify TCR-beta VDJ regions with primers for the TCR constant region and the 5'RACE anchor. Sample indexes and Illumina adaptors were added in a first PCR, and a second PCR then increased library yield. After Ampure bead purification, the TCR product of roughly 650 bp was size-selected on a 2% E-gel SizeSelection system. Before pooling, library quality was checked on a Bioanalyzer, concentration was measured with Qubit, and libraries were quantified with the Kapa Library Quantification kit. An Illumina HiSeq 2500 sequenced the libraries paired-end 2 x 150 bp. To increase sequence diversity, roughly 25-31% phiX was spiked into each library pool. As for the original processing: Quality-filtered reads were processed with the UMI-based MiGEC pipeline, and over 75% of raw TCR sequences were removed by the MiGEC pipeline during error correction. IMGT germline references were used for aligning VDJ genes, and each clonotype was defined as a unique CDR3 amino acid sequence together with its V-J genes. Clonal expansion, Shannon diversity and CDR3 relatedness were evaluated with VDJtools (CalcPairwiseDistances, ClusterSamples), while phylogenetic trees were built in CLCbio workbench. A clone was classed as expanded if it had 8 or more unique UMIs, a cutoff based on coefficient-of-variation modelling across technical triplicates. Using fastp trimming at Q25 and MiXCR clonotype assembly, TCRdb reanalyzed the public sequencing data and kept in-frame beta chains. Rows with a matching CDR3 protein are joined into one entry that keeps the most common DNA and genes. It is TCRdb's table, rather than the study itself, that gives the V and J calls and clone size. The table for this sample lists tens of thousands of distinct CDR3 sequences; about 6% of them were counted only once. Together, the top ten hold about 0.54% of the sample.

This clonotype was counted ten times or more. Its antigen specificity is not known. No qualities accompany the bases; no much larger clone lies one base away. The healthy controls were volunteers from a blood bank in Maryland, USA. For the sorted-subset TCR libraries, the starting material was roughly 1 million sorted CD4+ or CD8+ T cells. Peripheral blood was subjected to Ficoll-Hypaque density gradient centrifugation to isolate PBMCs, which were then cryopreserved in liquid nitrogen. The study also sequenced paired sorted CD4+ and CD8+ subsets from healthy controls, HAM/TSP patients and MS patients. The CDR3, cysteine through phenylalanine, is 15 amino acids long. Only CDR3 DNA remains: 45 bases, in frame from the first base. Unmatched junction bases come to 1, with V trimmed by 3 bases and J by 1 base. The germline V gene sets CDR1 to SGHDT and CDR2 to YYEEEE.

The sequence joins TRBV5-6 to TRBJ2-3, and 11 bases in between align with TRBD1. Sequenced sample: CD4+ T cells from blood. The receptor's source is a woman aged 40 to 49 in good health. The DNA sequence follows: TGTGCCAGCAGCTGGGACAGGGGGGGCACAGATACGCAGTATTTT. Protein translation: CASSWDRGGTDTQYF.